These 6 T cell receptor beta chains originate from one sample sequenced in a study of blood T cells in healthy people across ages. The authors ran a second PCR of about 7 to 11 cycles using a sample-barcoded 5' primer and a J-beta primer mix. TCRdb redid the calling of the 5' RACE reads with MiXCR, one entry per CDR3 protein. Of about 1.7 million distinct CDR3 sequences listed, roughly 28% are singletons. The specimen sequenced was blood. The source is a woman aged 30 to 39 in good health.

This rearrangement joins TRBV12-3 or TRBV12-4 to TRBJ1-2; TRBD1 matches at 7 bases. CDR3 length: 15 residues. The V segment lost 6 bases and the J segment 5 bases; nucleotides outside the gene matches: 12. In DNA form, the CDR3 reads TGTGCCAGCAGACGAGTCGACCGGGACAGTTATGGCTACACCTTC. It encodes CASRRVDRDSYGYTF.

This chain connects TRBV3-1 to TRBJ2-7; 7 bases align to TRBD1. CDR3 length: 15 residues. Germline CDR1 LGHDT, CDR2 YNNKEL (reference sequence). The V segment lost 4 bases and the J segment 7 bases; nucleotides outside the gene matches: 13. The CDR3 nucleotides are TGTGCCAGCAGCCCCGGGACAGACCAGCCAAGAGAGCAGTACTTC. Residues: CASSPGTDQPREQYF.

This sequence joins TRBV28 and TRBJ2-5; 11 nucleotides agree with TRBD2. J gave up 3 bases and V 2 bases, and 5 bases lay outside the gene matches. Germline V gene sequence: CDR1 MDHEN, CDR2 SYDVKM. The CDR3 is made up of 16 amino acids. This chain's CDR3 is CASSLPTSGEKETQYF. The DNA for the CDR3 is TGTGCCAGCAGTTTACCGACTAGCGGGGAGAAAGAGACCCAGTACTTC.

The chain employs TRBV20-1 and TRBJ1-1; possible D gene TRBD1, 6 bases. Per germline, CDR1 DFQATT and CDR2 SNEGSKA (reference sequence). CDR3 length: 13 residues. With 5 bases removed from V and 0 bases from J, the gap between germline ends came to 10 bases. The CDR3 sequence is CSAWTALNTEAFF. The CDR3 DNA sequence: TGCAGTGCTTGGACAGCTCTGAACACTGAAGCTTTCTTT.

The chain joins TRBV20-1 to TRBJ1-5; 10 bases line up with TRBD1. Germline V gene sequence: CDR1 DFQATT, CDR2 SNEGSKA (reference sequence). With V trimmed by 6 bases and J by 7 bases, 21 bases remained unmatched. The CDR3 runs to 18 residues. CDR3 nucleotides: TGCAGTGCCGTCGGCCCCGATAGAACCCGGGACAGGGGACAGCCCCAGCATTTT. Protein sequence: CSAVGPDRTRDRGQPQHF.

The rearrangement joins TRBV10-1 to TRBJ2-3; 11 bases map to TRBD2. This CDR3 spans 16 amino acids. Per the germline V gene, CDR1 is WNHNN and CDR2 is SYGVQD (reference sequence). J gave up 5 bases and V 0 bases, and 4 bases lay outside the gene matches. Here the CDR3 DNA reads TGCGCCAGCAGTGAGTCCGGGACTAGCGGAGTAGATACGCAGTATTTT. It encodes CASSESGTSGVDTQYF.